What follows are 2 T cell receptor beta chains derived from one specimen sequenced in a study of cytomegalovirus exposure and HLA in healthy donors. Primers: 60 Vbeta forward and 13 Jbeta reverse. Here immunoSEQ multiplex PCR was the method, and the copy in TCRdb shows in-frame clones only, minus some. Altogether over 150,000 clones are present, under 85% being singletons, with the ten largest covering 2.5% to 3%. Sequencing was carried out using PBMCs. These receptor sequences come from a young man in good health and CMV-seronegative.

The chain combines TRBV19 with TRBJ2-7, with TRBD2 matching 13 bases. The CDR3 has 15 residues. V lost 5 bases to trimming and J lost 6 bases; unmatched junction nucleotides: 7. The V gene's germline CDR1 is LNHDA and CDR2 SQIVND (reference sequence). DNA of the CDR3: TGTGCCAGTAGTGACGGACTAGCGGGGGTTATCGAGCAGTACTTC. Its translation is CASSDGLAGVIEQYF.

The V gene is TRBV29-1, the J gene TRBJ1-2, with D possibly TRBD1 on 5 matching bases. The germline V gene has CDR1 SQVTM and CDR2 ANQGSEA. V lost 0 bases to trimming and J lost 6 bases, with 32 bases between them. CDR3 length: 20 amino acids. CDR3 nucleotide sequence: TGCAGCGTTGAAGATTGGGAGGTCACGAAGAGGCATCAGGGAGAACATGGCTACACCTTC. The encoded protein is CSVEDWEVTKRHQGEHGYTF.